The rows below give T cell receptor beta chains drawn from one sample of a study of shared clonotypes between healthy human individuals. The protocol was immunoSEQ multiplex PCR, while the TCRdb copy is restricted to in-frame clones and leaves out a portion. The sample includes under 2.5 million clones, around 92% of them seen just once. Sequencing was done on a sample of naive CD4+ T cells from PBMCs. Receptors were obtained from a man younger than 35 in good health. Some clones in this sample may be carry-over from other donors' samples. CDR3s include the opening cysteine and the closing phenylalanine or tryptophan. A D gene is named only where the DNA matches it firmly. A row's size may be missing; if present it is once, few, many or a size class.

CASHAAGGGEQYF,TGTGCCAGCCACGCCGCAGGGGGGGGCGAGCAGTACTTC,once,TRBV18,TRBJ2-7,.,13
CASSLGYGDLNGYTF,TGCGCCAGCAGCTTGGGTTACGGGGACCTAAACGGCTACACCTTC,.,TRBV5-1,TRBJ1-2,.,15
CASRSSGRLVIEKLFF,TGTGCCAGCAGGTCCAGCGGACGGTTGGTTATTGAAAAACTGTTTTTT,.,TRBV28,TRBJ1-4,.,16
CASSLDATRGGGYTF,TGTGCCAGCTCACTGGACGCGACTCGGGGTGGTGGCTACACCTTC,.,TRBV18,TRBJ1-2,.,15
CASRSLAHEQFF,TGTGCCAGCAGGTCACTAGCACATGAGCAGTTCTTC,.,TRBV7-2,TRBJ2-1,.,12
CASSPGTRDYEQYF,TGTGCCAGCAGCCCTGGGACTAGAGACTACGAGCAGTACTTC,.,TRBV5-4,TRBJ2-7,TRBD2,14
CASRVAGRTPGELFF,TGTGCCAGCAGGGTGGCAGGCCGTACGCCCGGGGAGCTGTTTTTT,few,TRBV7-2,TRBJ2-2,.,15
CASSIGQGYEQYF,TGTGCCAGTAGTATCGGACAGGGCTACGAGCAGTACTTC,.,TRBV19,TRBJ2-7,TRBD1,13
CASSPGVRGAYEQYF,TGTGCCAGCTCACCAGGAGTCCGGGGCGCCTACGAGCAGTACTTC,.,TRBV18,TRBJ2-7,.,15
CASRTHTDGYTF,TGTGCCAGCCGGACTCACACGGATGGCTACACCTTC,.,TRBV2,TRBJ1-2,.,12
CASWGGTATYNEQFF,TGTGCCAGCTGGGGGGGGACAGCTACTTACAATGAGCAGTTCTTC,.,TRBV28,TRBJ2-1,.,15
CASSLDGKGHQPQHF,TGTGCCAGTAGTTTGGACGGGAAAGGGCATCAGCCCCAGCATTTT,.,TRBV19,TRBJ1-5,.,15
CASSESVGQVYGYTF,TGTGCCAGCAGTGAAAGTGTGGGACAGGTATATGGCTACACCTTC,once,TRBV6-1,TRBJ1-2,TRBD1,15
CASSIEQGTQPQHF,TGTGCCAGTAGTATAGAACAGGGAACTCAGCCCCAGCATTTT,few,TRBV19,TRBJ1-5,.,14
CASNSPYEQYF,TGTGCCAGCAACAGTCCCTACGAGCAGTACTTC,.,TRBV28,TRBJ2-7,.,11
CASSQIGEKLFF,TGTGCCAGCAGTCAGATCGGGGAAAAACTGTTTTTT,few,TRBV28,TRBJ1-4,.,12
CASSPTSGSSEQYF,TGTGCCAGCTCACCAACTAGCGGGAGTTCCGAGCAGTACTTC,.,TRBV18,TRBJ2-7,TRBD2,14
CASSIPSGRPYQETQYF,TGTGCCAGTAGTATTCCTAGCGGGAGGCCCTACCAAGAGACCCAGTACTTC,once,TRBV19,TRBJ2-5,TRBD2,17
CASSVRTGRVSGTEAFF,TGTGCCAGCAGCGTTCGGACAGGGCGGGTTTCAGGCACTGAAGCTTTCTTT,.,TRBV2,TRBJ1-1,TRBD1,17
CSVEARQATQYF,TGCAGCGTTGAGGCAAGACAGGCGACGCAGTATTTT,.,TRBV29-1,TRBJ2-3,.,12
CTSSQGLTGPSNQPQHF,TGCACCAGCAGCCAGGGTCTCACAGGGCCGTCTAATCAGCCCCAGCATTTT,.,TRBV1,TRBJ1-5,.,17
CASSLTGLSELFF,TGTGCCAGCAGCTTAACGGGCCTCTCGGAGCTGTTTTTT,few,TRBV7-9,TRBJ2-2,.,13
CASSARQETQYF,TGTGCCAGCAGCGCACGGCAAGAGACCCAGTACTTC,.,TRBV9,TRBJ2-5,.,12
CSVRGLSGSGSYEQYF,TGCAGCGTTAGGGGCCTGTCGGGCTCCGGGTCCTACGAGCAGTACTTC,.,TRBV29-1,TRBJ2-7,.,16
CAISETSIAGELFF,TGTGCCATCAGTGAGACTAGTATCGCCGGGGAGCTGTTTTTT,.,TRBV10-3,TRBJ2-2,.,14
CASSPLSERLNTEAFF,TGCGCCAGCAGTCCGCTCTCGGAACGCCTGAACACTGAAGCTTTCTTT,.,TRBV4-1,TRBJ1-1,.,16
CASSYSTGEAFF,TGTGCCAGCAGTTATTCGACAGGGGAGGCTTTCTTT,.,TRBV6-5,TRBJ1-1,TRBD1,12
CASGLLNEQFF,TGTGCTAGTGGTTTGCTTAATGAGCAGTTCTTC,.,TRBV12-5,TRBJ2-1,.,11
CAWSVGRNTEAFF,TGTGCCTGGAGTGTCGGGAGGAACACTGAAGCTTTCTTT,few,TRBV30,TRBJ1-1,.,13
CASSPRGGYGYTF,TGTGCCAGTTCCCCCAGGGGAGGCTATGGCTACACCTTC,.,TRBV27,TRBJ1-2,.,13
CSVEVAGRSYNEQFF,TGCAGCGTTGAAGTGGCCGGACGGTCCTACAATGAGCAGTTCTTC,.,TRBV29-1,TRBJ2-1,.,15
CASSLLTSGGTDTQYF,TGTGCCAGCAGCTTACTGACTAGCGGGGGCACAGATACGCAGTATTTT,.,TRBV7-3,TRBJ2-3,TRBD2,16
CASSLLAGTTDTQYF,TGTGCCAGCAGCTTACTAGCGGGAACCACAGATACGCAGTATTTT,.,TRBV7-3,TRBJ2-3,TRBD2,15
CASRFVAGDNEQYF,TGTGCCAGCAGGTTTGTAGCGGGAGACAACGAGCAGTACTTC,once,TRBV28,TRBJ2-7,TRBD2,14
CAWDRGLGQPQHF,TGTGCCTGGGACAGGGGATTAGGTCAGCCCCAGCATTTT,few,TRBV30,TRBJ1-5,TRBD1,13
CAWSSRREQFF,TGTGCCTGGAGCTCCAGGAGGGAGCAGTTCTTC,few,TRBV30,TRBJ2-1,.,11
CASKKSGNTIYF,TGTGCCAGCAAGAAGTCTGGAAACACCATATATTTT,.,TRBV11-1,TRBJ1-3,.,12
CASSWDGAGYTF,TGTGCCAGCAGCTGGGACGGGGCTGGCTACACCTTC,.,TRBV11-2,TRBJ1-2,.,12
CASSIEGGGAKVTKNIQYF,TGTGCCAGTAGTATAGAAGGGGGGGGCGCCAAGGTAACCAAAAACATTCAGTACTTC,.,TRBV19,TRBJ2-4,.,19
CATSAGTGGRRYF,TGTGCCACCTCGGCCGGGACAGGGGGCCGGCGGTACTTC,.,TRBV19,TRBJ2-7,TRBD1,13
CASSLSTHTDTQYF,TGCGCCAGCAGCCTTTCTACTCACACAGATACGCAGTATTTT,once,TRBV5-1,TRBJ2-3,.,14
CASSILDSRGYTF,TGTGCCAGTAGTATATTGGACAGTCGGGGCTACACCTTC,.,TRBV19,TRBJ1-2,.,13